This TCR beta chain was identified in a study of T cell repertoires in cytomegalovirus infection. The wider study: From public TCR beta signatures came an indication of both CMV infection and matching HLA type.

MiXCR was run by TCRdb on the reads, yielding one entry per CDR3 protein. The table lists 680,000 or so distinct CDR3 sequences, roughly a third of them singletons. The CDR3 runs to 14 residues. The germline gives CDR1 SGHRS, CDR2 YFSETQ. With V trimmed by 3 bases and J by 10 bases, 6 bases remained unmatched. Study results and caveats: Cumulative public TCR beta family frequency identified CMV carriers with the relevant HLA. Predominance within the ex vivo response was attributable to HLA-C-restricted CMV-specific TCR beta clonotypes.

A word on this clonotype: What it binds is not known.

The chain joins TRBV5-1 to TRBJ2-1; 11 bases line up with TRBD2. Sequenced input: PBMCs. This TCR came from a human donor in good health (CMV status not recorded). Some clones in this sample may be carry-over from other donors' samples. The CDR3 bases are TGCGCCAGCAGCTGGCCTAGCGGGGGGTCAGAGCAGTTCTTC. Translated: CASSWPSGGSEQFF.